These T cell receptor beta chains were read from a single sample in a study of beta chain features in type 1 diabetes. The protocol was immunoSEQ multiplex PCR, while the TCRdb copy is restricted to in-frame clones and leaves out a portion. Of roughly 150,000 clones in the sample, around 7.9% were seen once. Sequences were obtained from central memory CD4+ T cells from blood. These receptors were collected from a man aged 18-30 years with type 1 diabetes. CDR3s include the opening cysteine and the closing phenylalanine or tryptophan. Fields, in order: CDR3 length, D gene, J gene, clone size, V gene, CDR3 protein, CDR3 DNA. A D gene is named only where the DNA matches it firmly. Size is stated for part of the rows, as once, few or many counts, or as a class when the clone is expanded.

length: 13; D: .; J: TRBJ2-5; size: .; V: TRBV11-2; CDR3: CASTGQIQETQYF; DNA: TGTGCCAGCACTGGGCAGATTCAAGAGACCCAGTACTTC
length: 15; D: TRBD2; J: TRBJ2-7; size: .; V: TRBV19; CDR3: CASSSSGTSRYEQYF; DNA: TGTGCCAGTAGTTCATCCGGGACTAGCCGTTACGAGCAGTACTTC
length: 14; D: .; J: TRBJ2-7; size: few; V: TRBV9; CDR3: CASSAQGNFYEQYF; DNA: TGTGCCAGCAGCGCACAGGGAAATTTCTACGAGCAGTACTTC
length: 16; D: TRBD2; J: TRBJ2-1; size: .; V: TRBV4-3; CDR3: CASSTIDLGLAGEQFF; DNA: TGCGCCAGCAGCACTATCGACCTGGGACTAGCGGGGGAGCAGTTCTTC
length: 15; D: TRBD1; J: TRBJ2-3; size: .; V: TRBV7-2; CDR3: CASSFRQGARDTQYF; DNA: TGTGCCAGCAGCTTCCGACAGGGGGCGAGGGATACGCAGTATTTT
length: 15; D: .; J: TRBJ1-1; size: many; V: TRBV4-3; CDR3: CASSQRLGGDTEAFF; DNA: TGCGCCAGCAGCCAAAGACTAGGGGGGGACACTGAAGCTTTCTTT
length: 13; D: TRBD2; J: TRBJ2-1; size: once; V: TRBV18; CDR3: CASSPGLDNEQFF; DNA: TGTGCCAGCTCACCGGGACTAGACAATGAGCAGTTCTTC
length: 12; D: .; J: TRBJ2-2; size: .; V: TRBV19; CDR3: CASPGEQGQLFF; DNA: TGTGCCAGTCCCGGGGAACAGGGCCAGCTGTTTTTT
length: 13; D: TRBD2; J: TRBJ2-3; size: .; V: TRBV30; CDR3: CAWSVLAGDTQYF; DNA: TGTGCCTGGAGTGTACTAGCGGGAGATACGCAGTATTTT
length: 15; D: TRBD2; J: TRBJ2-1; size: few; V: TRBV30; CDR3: CAWTQKGLAGNEQFF; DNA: TGTGCCTGGACACAGAAGGGACTAGCGGGAAATGAGCAGTTCTTC
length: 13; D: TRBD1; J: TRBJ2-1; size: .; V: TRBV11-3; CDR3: CASRGTGRSEQFF; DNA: TGTGCCAGCAGGGGGACAGGTCGGTCTGAGCAGTTCTTC
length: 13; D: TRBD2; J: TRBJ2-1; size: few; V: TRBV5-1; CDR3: CASSGGGYNEQFF; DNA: TGCGCCAGCAGCGGGGGGGGATACAATGAGCAGTTCTTC
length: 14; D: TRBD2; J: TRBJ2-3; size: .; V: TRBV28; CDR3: CASRKAGNTDTQYF; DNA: TGTGCCAGCAGGAAAGCGGGAAACACAGATACGCAGTATTTT
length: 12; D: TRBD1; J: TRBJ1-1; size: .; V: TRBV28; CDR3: CASGQVNTEAFF; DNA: TGTGCCAGCGGACAGGTGAACACTGAAGCTTTCTTT
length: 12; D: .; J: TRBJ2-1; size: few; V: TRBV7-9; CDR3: CASGGGYNEQFF; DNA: TGTGCCAGTGGAGGAGGGTACAATGAGCAGTTCTTC
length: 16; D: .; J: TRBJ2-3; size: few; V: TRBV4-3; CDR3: CASSQDLGTPGDTQYF; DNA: TGCGCCAGCAGCCAAGATCTCGGTACTCCGGGAGATACGCAGTATTTT
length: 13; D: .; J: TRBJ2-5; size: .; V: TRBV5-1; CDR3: CASSLAQGETQYF; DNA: TGCGCCAGCAGCTTGGCGCAGGGGGAGACCCAGTACTTC
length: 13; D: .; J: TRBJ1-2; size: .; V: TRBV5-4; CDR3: CASTQGSGFGYTF; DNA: TGTGCCAGCACCCAAGGATCCGGGTTCGGCTACACCTTC
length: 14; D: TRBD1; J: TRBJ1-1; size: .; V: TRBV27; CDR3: CASRLTGRLGEAFF; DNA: TGTGCCAGCAGGTTGACAGGGAGGTTGGGTGAAGCTTTCTTT
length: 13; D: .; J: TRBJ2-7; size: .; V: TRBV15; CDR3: CATSRDTGYEQYF; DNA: TGTGCCACCAGCAGAGATACAGGCTACGAGCAGTACTTC
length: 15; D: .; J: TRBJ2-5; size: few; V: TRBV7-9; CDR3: CASSPGQSVQETQYF; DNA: TGTGCCAGCAGCCCCGGACAGAGCGTTCAAGAGACCCAGTACTTC
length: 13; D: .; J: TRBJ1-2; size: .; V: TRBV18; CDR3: CASSPSGDYGYTF; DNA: TGTGCCAGCTCACCGTCGGGAGACTATGGCTACACCTTC
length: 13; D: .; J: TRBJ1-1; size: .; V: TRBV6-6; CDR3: CASSYGESAEAFF; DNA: TGTGCCAGCAGTTACGGAGAATCGGCTGAAGCTTTCTTT
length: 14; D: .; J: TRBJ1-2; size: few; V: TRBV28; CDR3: CASSPGGVKHGYTF; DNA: TGTGCCAGCAGCCCCGGAGGAGTTAAACATGGCTACACCTTC
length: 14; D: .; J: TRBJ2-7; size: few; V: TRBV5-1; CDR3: CASSLDRPPTGQYF; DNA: TGCGCCAGCAGCTTGGACAGACCCCCAACCGGGCAGTACTTC
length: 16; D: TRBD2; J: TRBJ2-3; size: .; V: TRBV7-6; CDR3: CASSLAGGGFTDTQYF; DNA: TGTGCCAGCAGCTTAGCAGGCGGGGGGTTCACAGATACGCAGTATTTT
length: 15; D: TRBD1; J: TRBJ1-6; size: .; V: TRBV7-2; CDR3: CASRYRDSENSPLHF; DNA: TGTGCCAGCAGGTACCGGGACAGCGAAAATTCACCCCTCCACTTT
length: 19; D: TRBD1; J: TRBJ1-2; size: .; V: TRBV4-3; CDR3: CASSQASGQGVGVGYGYTF; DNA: TGCGCCAGCAGCCAAGCCAGCGGACAGGGGGTGGGGGTAGGCTATGGCTACACCTTC
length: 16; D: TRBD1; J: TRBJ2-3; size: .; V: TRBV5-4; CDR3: CASSLMGQGATDTQYF; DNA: TGTGCCAGCAGCTTGATGGGACAGGGGGCAACCGATACGCAGTATTTT
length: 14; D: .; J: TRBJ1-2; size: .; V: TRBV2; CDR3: CASSYGTSTIGYTF; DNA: TGTGCCAGCAGCTACGGGACTTCTACTATTGGCTACACCTTC
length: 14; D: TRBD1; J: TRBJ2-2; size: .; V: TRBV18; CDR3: CASSRDRATGELFF; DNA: TGTGCCAGCAGCCGGGACAGGGCGACCGGGGAGCTGTTTTTT
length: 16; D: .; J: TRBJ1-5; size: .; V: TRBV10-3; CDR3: CAISESEDSLYQPQHF; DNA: TGTGCCATCAGTGAGTCCGAGGACAGCCTTTATCAGCCCCAGCATTTT
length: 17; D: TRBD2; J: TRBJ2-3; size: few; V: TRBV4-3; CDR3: CASSLGLAGSLTDTQYF; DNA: TGCGCCAGCAGCCTGGGGCTAGCGGGGAGCCTCACAGATACGCAGTATTTT
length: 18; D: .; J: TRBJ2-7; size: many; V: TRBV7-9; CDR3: CASSLDFGKSYWGHEQYF; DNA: TGTGCCAGCAGCTTAGATTTTGGGAAGTCCTATTGGGGCCACGAGCAGTACTTC
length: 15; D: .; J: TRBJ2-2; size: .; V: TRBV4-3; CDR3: CASSPYFLNTGELFF; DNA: TGCGCCAGCAGCCCCTACTTTTTGAACACCGGGGAGCTGTTTTTT
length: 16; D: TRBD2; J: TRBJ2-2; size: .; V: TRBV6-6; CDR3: CASSTLGGWVAGELFF; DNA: TGTGCCAGCAGCACTCTCGGGGGGTGGGTCGCCGGGGAGCTGTTTTTT
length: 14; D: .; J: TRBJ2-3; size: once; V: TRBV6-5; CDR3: CASRPETRRDTQYF; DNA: TGTGCCAGCAGACCTGAGACCCGGAGAGATACGCAGTATTTT
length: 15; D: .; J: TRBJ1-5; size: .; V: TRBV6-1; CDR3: CASRTQVFSNQPQHF; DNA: TGTGCCAGCAGAACACAGGTCTTTAGCAATCAGCCCCAGCATTTT
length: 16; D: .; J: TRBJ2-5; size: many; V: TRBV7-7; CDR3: CASSLAPQGSGETQYF; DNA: TGTGCCAGCAGCTTAGCGCCGCAGGGGTCAGGAGAGACCCAGTACTTC
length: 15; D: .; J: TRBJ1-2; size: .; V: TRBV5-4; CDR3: CASRRLGGGVGGYTF; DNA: TGTGCCAGCAGGCGGTTGGGGGGGGGAGTAGGTGGCTACACCTTC
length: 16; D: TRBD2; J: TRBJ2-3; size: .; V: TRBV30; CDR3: CAWRPSSSGSTDTQYF; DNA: TGTGCCTGGAGACCCTCGTCTAGCGGGAGCACAGATACGCAGTATTTT
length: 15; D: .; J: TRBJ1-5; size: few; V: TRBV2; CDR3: CASSSSGGVVQPQHF; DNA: TGTGCCAGCAGTTCCTCGGGGGGGGTCGTGCAGCCCCAGCATTTT
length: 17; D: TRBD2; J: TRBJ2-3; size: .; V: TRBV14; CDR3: CASSPVGGGAGTDTQYF; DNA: TGTGCCAGCAGCCCCGTAGGCGGGGGGGCTGGCACAGATACGCAGTATTTT
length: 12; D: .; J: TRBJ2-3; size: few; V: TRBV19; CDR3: CASSTQSGTQYF; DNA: TGTGCCAGTAGTACTCAAAGCGGAACGCAGTATTTT
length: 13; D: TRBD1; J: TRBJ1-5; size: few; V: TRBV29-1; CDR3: CSVGQARDQPQHF; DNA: TGCAGCGTCGGACAGGCCCGGGATCAGCCCCAGCATTTT
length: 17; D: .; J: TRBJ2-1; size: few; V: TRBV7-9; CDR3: CASSAREDRAGYNEQFF; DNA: TGTGCCAGCAGCGCCCGGGAGGACAGGGCGGGCTACAATGAGCAGTTCTTC
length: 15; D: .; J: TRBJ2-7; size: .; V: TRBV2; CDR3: CASSALLTPTYEQYF; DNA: TGTGCCAGCAGTGCCCTCCTTACTCCGACCTACGAGCAGTACTTC
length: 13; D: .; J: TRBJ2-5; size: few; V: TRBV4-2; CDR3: CASSRRTEETQYF; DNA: TGTGCCAGCAGCCGCCGGACAGAAGAGACCCAGTACTTC
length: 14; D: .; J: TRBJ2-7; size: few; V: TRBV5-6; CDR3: CASSLRDPSYEQYF; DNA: TGTGCCAGCAGCTTACGGGATCCCTCCTACGAGCAGTACTTC
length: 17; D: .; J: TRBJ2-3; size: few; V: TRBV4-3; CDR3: CASSPDPSGGRADTQYF; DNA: TGCGCCAGCAGCCCCGACCCCAGCGGCGGGCGAGCAGATACGCAGTATTTT
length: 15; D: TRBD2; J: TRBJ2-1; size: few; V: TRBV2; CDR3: CASSQAGGSYNEQFF; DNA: TGTGCCAGCAGTCAGGCGGGGGGCTCCTACAATGAGCAGTTCTTC
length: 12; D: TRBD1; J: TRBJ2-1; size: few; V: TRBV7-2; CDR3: CASSTDRMVQFF; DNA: TGTGCCAGCAGCACGGACAGGATGGTTCAGTTCTTC
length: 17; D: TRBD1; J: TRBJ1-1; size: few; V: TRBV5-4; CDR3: CASSRGGTGGLGTEAFF; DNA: TGTGCCAGCTCCCGCGGCGGGACAGGGGGCCTCGGCACTGAAGCTTTCTTT
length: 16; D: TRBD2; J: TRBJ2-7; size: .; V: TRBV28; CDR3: CASSLSGTSGKDEQYF; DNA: TGTGCCAGCAGTCTGAGTGGGACTAGCGGGAAGGACGAGCAGTACTTC